This T cell receptor (beta chain) appears in the sequencing data of a study of human T cells and chemical hapten exposure. This clonotype has at least ten counts. The time point: pre-sensitization, week 0. Treatment noted: therapeutic diphenylcyclopropenone sensitization with weekly scalp DPC. TCRdb reprocessed the RACE reads via MiXCR and lists one record per CDR3 protein. The sample gives roughly 250,000 distinct CDR3 sequences, approximately 8.6% of which show up once; under 2.5% is in the top ten. This CDR3 has 15 residues. After removal of 6 bases from V and 7 bases from J, the junction contained 13 bases not matched to a gene. CDR1 is MNHEY and CDR2 is SVGEGT in the germline V gene.

The receptor comes from a woman aged 40-49 years with alopecia areata. Some clones in this sample may be carry-over from other donors' samples. Sequencing used whole blood, obtained in connection with sensitization to the hapten diphenylcyclopropenone (DPC). The V and J genes are TRBV6-2 or TRBV6-3 and TRBJ1-1; TRBD1 agrees at 8 bases. The CDR3 DNA reads TGTGCCAGCAGAGCCCCACATCAGGGGGCGCTTGAAGCTTTCTTT. Residues: CASRAPHQGALEAFF.